This T cell receptor beta chain is from a study of beta chain features in type 1 diabetes. The CDR3 contains 17 residues. Germline trimming cut 4 bases from V and 2 bases from J; bases unmatched to any gene: 13. CDR1 is SGHNT, CDR2 YYREEE, per germline (reference sequence). Expressed TCRB transcripts were sequenced because the isolated RNA had all been reverse transcribed beforehand. Sequencing was performed with immunoSEQ multiplex PCR; in TCRdb, only in-frame clones are kept and a portion is missing. The data contain some 99,000 clones, 30% to 40% of them singletons. The clonotype comes from a woman in her late teens or twenties in good health. The chain joins TRBV5-4 to TRBJ2-7; 9 nucleotides agree with TRBD2. The sequenced sample was stem cell memory CD4+ T cells from blood. CDR3 in DNA: TGTGCCAGCAGCGCGGGTAGCGGGAGCTATTCCCCCTACGAGCAGTACTTC. Translation: CASSAGSGSYSPYEQYF.